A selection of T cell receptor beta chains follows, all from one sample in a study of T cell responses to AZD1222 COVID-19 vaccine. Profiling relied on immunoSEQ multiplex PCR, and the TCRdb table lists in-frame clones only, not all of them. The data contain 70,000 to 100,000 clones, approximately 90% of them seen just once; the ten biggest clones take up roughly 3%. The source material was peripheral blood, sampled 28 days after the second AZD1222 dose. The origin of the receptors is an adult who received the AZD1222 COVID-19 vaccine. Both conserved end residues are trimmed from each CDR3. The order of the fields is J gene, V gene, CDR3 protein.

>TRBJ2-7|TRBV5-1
ASNPEWGQTTYEQY
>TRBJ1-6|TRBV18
ASSPAGNNSPLH
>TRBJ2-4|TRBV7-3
ASSLTGLAGQV
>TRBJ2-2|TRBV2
ASSTGPLGNTGELF
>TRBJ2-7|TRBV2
ASRRPSGQSYEQY
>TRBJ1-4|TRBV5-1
ASSSGPGQANEKLF
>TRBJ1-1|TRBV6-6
ASRNHNTEAF
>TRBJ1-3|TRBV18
ASSGGNSGNTIY
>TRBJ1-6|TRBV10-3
ATRPGSGYRYSPLH
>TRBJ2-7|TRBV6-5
ASSYLDIYEQY
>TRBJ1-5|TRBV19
ASSRGDQPQH
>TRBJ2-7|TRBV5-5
ASSLAHNSYEQY
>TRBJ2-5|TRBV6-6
ASSYSHSGQETQY
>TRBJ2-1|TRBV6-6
ASSRPFGSYNEQF
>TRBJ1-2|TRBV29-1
SVYRDRESYT
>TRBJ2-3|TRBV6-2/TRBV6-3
ASSYWVGKGVTDTQY
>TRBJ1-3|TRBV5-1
ASSLEGTDSGNTIY
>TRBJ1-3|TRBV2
ASSPVQGPGNTIY
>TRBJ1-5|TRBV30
AWSGDSNQPQH
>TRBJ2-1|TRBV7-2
ASSASGTGAYNEQF
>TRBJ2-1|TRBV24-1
ATSDSPRDGEQF
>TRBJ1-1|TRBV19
ASTRRTGETEAF
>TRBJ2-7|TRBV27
ASSHRDLLY
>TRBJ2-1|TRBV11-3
ASSLDPSYNEQF